This T cell receptor beta chain was sequenced during a study of blood T cells in healthy people across ages. Background on the study: Capturing about one barcoded beta molecule per two T cells was achieved by template switching.

V dropped 8 bases and J dropped 8 bases, with 12 bases sitting between them. In germline, CDR1 is SEHNR, CDR2 FQNEAQ (reference sequence). The CDR3 is 11 residues long. With a J-beta primer mix and a sample-barcoded 5' primer, a second PCR ran roughly 7 to 11 cycles. TCRdb re-derived calls from the 5' RACE reads in MiXCR, one entry per CDR3 protein. The data show about 1,400,000 distinct CDR3 sequences, with roughly 40% seen just once and approximately 7.9% held by the top ten. Regarding the study as a whole: A greater number of naive CD4+ cells and higher diversity distinguished long-lived donors from aged donors. Expanded clonotype changes were possibly confounded by unknown donor CMV status.

This clonotype has more than one count but fewer than ten. Antigen: not known. The J gene is TRBJ1-2, the V gene TRBV7-9; D uncertain. Sequencing used blood. This TCR was sampled from a woman under 30 in good health. CDR3 sequence (DNA): TGTGCCAGCGAATCTCTCTCGGGCTACACCTTC. Amino acid sequence: CASESLSGYTF.